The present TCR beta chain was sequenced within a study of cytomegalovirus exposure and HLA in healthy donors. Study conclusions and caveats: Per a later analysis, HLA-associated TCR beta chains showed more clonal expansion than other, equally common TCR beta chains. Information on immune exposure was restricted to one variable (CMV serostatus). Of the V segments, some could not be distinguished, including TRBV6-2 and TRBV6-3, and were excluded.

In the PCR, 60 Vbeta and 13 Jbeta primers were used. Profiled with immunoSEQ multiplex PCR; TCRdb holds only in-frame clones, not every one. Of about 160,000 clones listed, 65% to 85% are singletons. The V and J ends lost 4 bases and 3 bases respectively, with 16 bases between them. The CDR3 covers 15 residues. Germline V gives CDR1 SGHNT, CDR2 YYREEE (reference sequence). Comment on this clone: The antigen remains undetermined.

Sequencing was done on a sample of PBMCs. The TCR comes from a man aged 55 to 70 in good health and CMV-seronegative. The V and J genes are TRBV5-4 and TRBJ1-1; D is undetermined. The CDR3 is CASSTDQSRDTEAFF. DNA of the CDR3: TGTGCCAGCAGCACGGACCAATCGAGGGACACTGAAGCTTTCTTT. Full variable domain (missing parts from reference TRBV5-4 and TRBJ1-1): ETGVTQSPTHLIKTRGQQVTLRCSSQSGHNTVSWYQQALGQGPQFIFQYYREEENGRGNFPPRFSGLQFPNYSSELNVNALELDDSALYLCASSTDQSRDTEAFFGQGTRLTVV.